This T cell receptor (beta chain) is drawn from a study of regulatory T cells in long-lasting Graves disease. Time point: persistent/refractory GD, antithyroid drugs over 5 years with positive TRAb. The TCR library was made from RNA extracted from PBMCs. Into tubes containing EDTA, approximately 9 milliliters of peripheral blood were drawn. The CDR3 is 15 amino acids. Germline CDR1 MNHEY, CDR2 SMNVEV (reference sequence). The V and J ends lost 0 bases and 7 bases respectively, with 12 bases between them. In its sample, this clonotype was seen a few times. Arm-PCR with iRepertoire HTBI primers amplified the CDR3 regions for these TCR beta libraries. MiXCR, applied by TCRdb to the multiplex PCR reads, yields one record per CDR3 protein. The repertoire holds roughly 500,000 distinct CDR3 sequences, around 20% seen once, with approximately 7.8% in the top ten.

The chain employs TRBV27 and TRBJ2-2; D not resolved. The sample consisted of peripheral blood mononuclear cells (PBMCs), taken when the disease was refractory, from a patient treated with antithyroid drugs. This sequence was found in a female donor with Graves disease. The CDR3 region has the DNA TGTGCCAGCAGTTTATCCGGAGTTGTCAACGGGGAGCTGTTTTTT. It specifies CASSLSGVVNGELFF.